Detailed here is one T cell receptor (beta chain). These data originate in a study of OX40 agonist ivuxolimab in advanced cancers. This CDR3 region has 14 residues. Germline V gene data show CDR1 as LGHNA and CDR2 as YSLEER. V was cut by 3 bases and J by 0 bases, with 7 bases left in between. Assay used: immunoSEQ multiplex PCR; TCRdb lists only in-frame clones, some missing. This table holds 15,000 to 20,000 clones, 76% found once. This TCR was sampled from an adult with an advanced solid tumor such as melanoma, head and neck, liver or kidney cancer. The sequencing here drew on CD4+ or CD8+ T cells sorted from blood, taken in a trial of the OX40 agonist ivuxolimab. J is TRBJ2-3 and V is TRBV4-3; no firm D call. This CDR3 reads CASSHLLSTDTQYF. The CDR3 nucleotides are TGCGCCAGCAGCCACCTCCTCAGCACAGATACGCAGTATTTT.